Shown below are 10 T cell receptor beta chains from a single sample sequenced in a study of cytomegalovirus exposure and HLA in healthy donors. The table came from immunoSEQ multiplex PCR; TCRdb's copy has only in-frame clones and leaves some out. The data contain 170,000 or so clones, roughly 85% of them singletons. Sequenced sample: PBMCs. The receptors here all came from a man between 18 and 35 years old in good health and CMV-seropositive.

The chain links TRBV2 to TRBJ2-7; D possibly corresponds to TRBD2 (7 bases). Trimming cost V 7 bases and J 6 bases, with 22 bases left between them. Germline V CDR1 and CDR2: SNHLY, FYNNEI. The length of the CDR3 is 15 residues. CDR3 in amino acids: CASTLDGNREGEQYF. The CDR3 DNA sequence: TGTGCCAGCACCTTGGACGGTAACAGGGAGGGCGAGCAGTACTTC. Full variable domain (missing parts from reference TRBV2 and TRBJ2-7): EPEVTQTPSHQVTQMGQEVILRCVPISNHLYFYWYRQILGQKVEFLVSFYNNEISEKSEIFDDQFSVERPDGSNFTLKIRSTKLEDSAMYFCASTLDGNREGEQYFGPGTRLTVT.

The chain joins TRBV2 to TRBJ1-1, with TRBD1 identical over 9 bases. Trimming at V came to 8 bases and at J to 1 base, leaving 11 bases not matched to a gene. The germline CDR1 and CDR2 sequences are SNHLY and FYNNEI. The CDR3 sequence is 16 residues long. The CDR3 here is CASERGQGGQNTEAFF. As DNA, the CDR3 is TGTGCCAGCGAGAGGGGACAGGGAGGGCAGAACACTGAAGCTTTCTTT.

V gene TRBV27 combines with J gene TRBJ2-7; 8 nucleotides agree with TRBD2. With 0 bases clipped from V and 9 bases from J, the junction kept 10 bases outside the gene matches. CDR1 is MNHEY, CDR2 SMNVEV, per germline (reference sequence). The CDR3 loop spans 15 amino acids. The CDR3 region has the DNA TGTGCCAGCAGTTTATCCGGGGGGGGTGTGACGGTGCAGTACTTC. Translated, it gives CASSLSGGGVTVQYF.

The chain recombines TRBV7-9 with TRBJ2-3; maybe TRBD2 (7 bases). Germline V gene sequence: CDR1 SEHNR, CDR2 FQNEAQ (reference sequence). The CDR3 length is 16 residues. The V end was cut by 5 bases, the J end by 6 bases, with 21 bases between. This CDR3 is CASSQTLWGGQDTQYF. The CDR3 nucleotides read TGTGCCAGCAGCCAAACCCTATGGGGGGGCCAGGATACGCAGTATTTT.

The CDR3 region has the DNA TGTGCCAGCGGGGTAGCGGGAAACTACAATGAGCAGTTCTTC. Its translation is CASGVAGNYNEQFF. The V gene is TRBV2, the J gene TRBJ2-1; 8 bases are shared with TRBD2. CDR1 and CDR2 (germline): SNHLY, FYNNEI. CDR3 length: 14 amino acids. With 8 bases clipped from V and 3 bases from J, the junction kept 6 bases outside the gene matches.

Only one count was recorded for this clone. The chain combines TRBV7-3 with TRBJ2-1; D perhaps matches TRBD1 (5 bases). CDR1 and CDR2 from the germline V gene are SGHTA and FQGTGA. The germline V and J ends were trimmed by 2 bases and 5 bases, with 7 bases remaining between them. The length of the CDR3 is 13 residues. Here the CDR3 DNA reads TGTGCCAGCAGCTTAGGGGCCAACAATGAGCAGTTCTTC. Translation gives CASSLGANNEQFF. Using reference TRBV7-3 and TRBJ2-1 for the parts outside the CDR3, the full variable domain is GAGVSQTPSNKVTEKGKYVELRCDPISGHTALYWYRQSLGQGPEFLIYFQGTGAADDSGLPNDRFFAVRPEGSVSTLKIQRTERGDSAVYLCASSLGANNEQFFGPGTRLTVL.

The chain is built from TRBV5-5 and TRBJ1-5, with TRBD1 as a possible D gene (5 bases). This CDR3 spans 13 amino acids. CDR1 is SGHKS, CDR2 YYEKEE, per germline (reference sequence). Deletions cut 0 bases from V and 6 bases from J, with 7 bases between. The chain's CDR3 is CASSLDGGQPQHF. CDR3 nucleotide sequence: TGTGCCAGCAGCTTGGACGGGGGTCAGCCCCAGCATTTT.

V is TRBV4-1 and J is TRBJ2-7, with a possible D match to TRBD2 (5 bases). Trimming removed 0 bases from V and 0 bases from J, with 9 bases in between. The CDR3 has 15 amino acids. Germline V CDR1 and CDR2: MGHRA, YSYEKL. Here the CDR3 reads CASSQEPGSSYEQYF. The CDR3 coding sequence is TGCGCCAGCAGCCAAGAACCGGGGAGCTCCTACGAGCAGTACTTC.

In nucleotides, the CDR3 is TGTGCCAGCAGTTACGTCGGGGAGCAGTACTTC. It translates to CASSYVGEQYF. The chain couples TRBV6-1 to TRBJ2-7; D is uncertain. CDR3 length: 11 amino acids. CDR1 and CDR2 from the germline V gene are MNHNS and SASEGT. V was clipped by 5 bases and J by 7 bases, with 9 bases between them.

Comments on this clone: This sample includes further DNA sequences coding for the same CDR3. The chain combines TRBV9 with TRBJ2-7; 8 bases are a match to TRBD1. Trimming removed 0 bases from V and 2 bases from J; junction bases left unmatched: 1. Per the germline V gene, CDR1 is SGDLS and CDR2 is YYNGEE. This CDR3 is built from 14 residues. The CDR3 protein is CASSVGTGTYEQYF. DNA for the CDR3: TGTGCCAGCAGCGTAGGGACAGGGACCTACGAGCAGTACTTC.